These 7 T cell receptor beta chains were all obtained from the same sample, sequenced in a study of blood T cell repertoires in COVID-19 (dated by TCRdb to 2020 to 2021). Libraries were made using the immunoSEQ multiplex PCR assay. Entries here come from immuneACCESS through TCRdb and include only in-frame sequences with V and J called. Some clones fail to appear in such tables; in the studies checked, an unresolved V gene covers under half of the shortfall, and the cause of the remainder is unknown. The table for this sample lists about 300,000 clones; less than 85% of them were counted only once. The ten top clones hold more than 1.2% of the sample. The specimen was peripheral blood. Receptors originate from a human donor with COVID-19, enrolled during active disease. The donor label of this sample is uncertain.

The chain couples TRBV6-2 or TRBV6-3 to TRBJ2-4, with D hard to call. Trimming left V 0 bases short and J 1 base short, with 13 bases between. Germline V lookup: CDR1 MNHEY, CDR2 SVGEGT. The CDR3 has 17 amino acids. CDR3 amino acids: CASSYSGYRVAKNIQYF. The CDR3, as DNA: TGTGCCAGCAGTTACTCCGGGTATCGGGTCGCCAAAAACATTCAGTACTTC.

This chain joins TRBV5-1 and TRBJ1-1; 9 nucleotides agree with TRBD1. The CDR3 loop spans 13 amino acids. CDR1 and CDR2 (germline): SGHRS, YFSETQ. V lost 1 base and J lost 6; bases outside the gene matches: 1. The CDR3 is CASSLRQGAEAFF. As DNA, the CDR3 is TGCGCCAGCAGCTTGAGACAGGGGGCTGAAGCTTTCTTT.

This CDR3 reads CASSIDQAGNYEQYF. The CDR3 region has the DNA TGTGCCAGTAGTATAGATCAAGCAGGAAACTACGAGCAGTACTTC. The chain has TRBV19 and TRBJ2-7; D ambiguous. This CDR3 comprises 15 residues. Germline V gene sequence: CDR1 LNHDA, CDR2 SQIVND (reference sequence). V lost 0 bases and J lost 3, with 12 bases in between.

The chain carries TRBV3-1 (or the pseudogene TRBV3-2) and TRBJ1-6; D might be TRBD1 (6 bases). Germline V gene lookup returns CDR1 LGHDT and CDR2 YNNKEL (reference sequence). V shed 0 bases and J shed 1 base, with 10 bases lying between them. This CDR3 region has 17 residues. Here the CDR3 DNA reads TGTGCCAGCAGCCAAGACGGGGGGCAATCCTATAATTCACCCCTCCACTTT. Protein product: CASSQDGGQSYNSPLHF.

DNA of the CDR3: TGTGCCAGCAGCTTAGCAAGGACAGGGCTCTACGAGCAGTACTTC. Its translation: CASSLARTGLYEQYF. This chain connects TRBV7-2 to TRBJ2-7, with 8 bases aligning to TRBD1. This CDR3 is 15 amino acids long. Looked up from germline, CDR1 is SGHTA and CDR2 is FQGNSA. The V gene end was trimmed by 0 bases and the J gene end by 3 bases; junction bases not matched to a gene: 4.

This chain links TRBV7-2 with TRBJ2-2, with D possibly matching TRBD1 (5 bases). The CDR3 is 15 amino acids. The germline V gene encodes CDR1 SGHTA and CDR2 FQGNSA. Trimming stripped 2 bases from V and 10 bases from J, with 17 bases between. As DNA, the CDR3 is TGTGCCAGCAGCTTAATGGGTCAGGGCAGGGAGGAGCTGTTTTTT. Its translation is CASSLMGQGREELFF. The full variable domain, rest sourced from reference TRBV7-2 and TRBJ2-2, is GAGVSQSPSNKVTEKGKDVELRCDPISGHTALYWYRQSLGQGLEFLIYFQGNSAPDKSGLPSDRFSAERTGGSVSTLTIQRTQQEDSAVYLCASSLMGQGREELFFGEGSRLTVL.

This clone has only one observation. The sample holds other DNA sequences that translate to the same CDR3. The V call is TRBV12-3 or TRBV12-4, the J call TRBJ1-1; 7 nucleotides match TRBD1. The CDR3 loop spans 13 amino acids. V shed 0 bases, J shed 5 bases, and the junction held 0 bases outside the gene matches. The CDR3 here is CASSLATGTEAFF. CDR3 nucleotides: TGTGCCAGCAGTTTAGCGACAGGGACTGAAGCTTTCTTT.